The rows below give T cell receptor beta chains drawn from one sample of a study of regulatory T cells in long-lasting Graves disease. Each CDR3 protein gets one entry after TCRdb re-called the multiplex PCR reads with MiXCR. The table lists over 650,000 distinct CDR3 sequences, around 30% of them singletons. The material sequenced was peripheral blood mononuclear cells (PBMCs), taken when the disease was refractory, from a patient treated with antithyroid drugs. Receptors were obtained from a female donor with Graves disease. Each CDR3 is given with its conserved first and last residue. The D gene is left open where the match is weak. Expanded clones are given a class, and other clones once, few, many or no size at all.

J: TRBJ1-5; V: TRBV13; size: .; D: TRBD1; DNA: TGTGCCAGCAGCTTAGGCCTGAGGTCCGGGACAGGTCTTTTGCCCCAGCATTTT; CDR3: CASSLGLRSGTGLLPQHF
J: TRBJ1-6; V: TRBV5-1; size: .; D: .; DNA: TGCGCCAGCAGCTCTGAAGGGCCCCTCCACTTT; CDR3: CASSSEGPLHF
J: TRBJ1-6; V: TRBV28; size: many; D: .; DNA: TGTGCCAGCAGTAGACCGGGATCCAGGAGCTCCTATAATTCACCCCTCCACTTT; CDR3: CASSRPGSRSSYNSPLHF
J: TRBJ1-2; V: TRBV2; size: .; D: .; DNA: TGTGCCAGCGTTTTAGGGGGGCCAGCGGGGGCCTATGGCTACACCTTC; CDR3: CASVLGGPAGAYGYTF
J: TRBJ1-4; V: TRBV5-1; size: .; D: .; DNA: TGCGCCAGCAGCTTCAAGGGCGGAGGTGAAAAACTGTTTTTT; CDR3: CASSFKGGGEKLFF
J: TRBJ2-7; V: TRBV12-3/TRBV12-4; size: few; D: .; DNA: TGTGCCAGCACGGACGACTACGAGCAGTACTTC; CDR3: CASTDDYEQYF
J: TRBJ2-7; V: TRBV7-9; size: .; D: TRBD1; DNA: TGTGCCAGCACGGACAGGGATAGGTACGAGCAGTACTTC; CDR3: CASTDRDRYEQYF
J: TRBJ1-2; V: TRBV29-1; size: few; D: TRBD1; DNA: TGCAGCGTGGAGGGACAGGGCCTCAATGGCTACACCTTC; CDR3: CSVEGQGLNGYTF
J: TRBJ2-5; V: TRBV20-1; size: .; D: .; DNA: TGCAGTGGCGAGGGGGCTAGGGGGGGGGCCCAGTACTTC; CDR3: CSGEGARGGAQYF
J: TRBJ2-7; V: TRBV28; size: .; D: .; DNA: TGTGCCAGCAGTTTACCGGCAGGGTCCCACGAGCAGTACTTC; CDR3: CASSLPAGSHEQYF
J: TRBJ2-5; V: TRBV7-3; size: few; D: .; DNA: TGTGCCAGCAGCCCCACGGCTCAAGAGACCCAGTACTTC; CDR3: CASSPTAQETQYF
J: TRBJ2-7; V: TRBV7-2; size: few; D: TRBD1; DNA: TGTGCCAGCAGGAGGGCAGGGGGAAATCTCTACGAGCAGTACTTC; CDR3: CASRRAGGNLYEQYF
J: TRBJ2-7; V: TRBV9; size: .; D: TRBD2; DNA: TGTGCCAGCAGCGTAGATGCTAGCGGGAGTCTCTACGAGCAGTACTTC; CDR3: CASSVDASGSLYEQYF
J: TRBJ2-7; V: TRBV9; size: .; D: .; DNA: TGTGCCAGCAGCGTAGCCTCGGGACGTACCTACGAGCAGTACTTC; CDR3: CASSVASGRTYEQYF
J: TRBJ1-1; V: TRBV24-1; size: few; D: .; DNA: TGTGCCACCAGTGACACAGGACCCGGGTGGAAAGCTTTCTTT; CDR3: CATSDTGPGWKAFF
J: TRBJ1-4; V: TRBV5-5; size: few; D: .; DNA: TGTGCCAGCAGCTTGAAAGGGTTGGGTGAAAAACTGTTTTTT; CDR3: CASSLKGLGEKLFF
J: TRBJ1-4; V: TRBV10-3; size: .; D: .; DNA: TGTGCCATCAGAGACCCACTGGCGACTAATGAAAAACTGTTTTTT; CDR3: CAIRDPLATNEKLFF
J: TRBJ2-7; V: TRBV7-9; size: many; D: TRBD2; DNA: TGTGCCAGCAGCCCAGGGGCTAGCGGGATGGACTACGAGCAGTACTTC; CDR3: CASSPGASGMDYEQYF
J: TRBJ1-1; V: TRBV7-8; size: .; D: .; DNA: TGTGCCAGCAGCTTAGAAACAGGGAATATCGCTGAAGCTTTCTTT; CDR3: CASSLETGNIAEAFF
J: TRBJ2-7; V: TRBV3-1; size: .; D: .; DNA: TGTGCCAGCACCGACAACAAACGTGGGGACGAGCAGTACTTC; CDR3: CASTDNKRGDEQYF
J: TRBJ2-7; V: TRBV6-1; size: many; D: TRBD1; DNA: TGTGCCAGCAGTGTCGACAGGGGGGACGAGCAGTACTTC; CDR3: CASSVDRGDEQYF
J: TRBJ1-4; V: TRBV14; size: .; D: .; DNA: TGTGCCAGCAGCCAAGACAGGGCAACTAATGAAAAACTGTTTTTT; CDR3: CASSQDRATNEKLFF